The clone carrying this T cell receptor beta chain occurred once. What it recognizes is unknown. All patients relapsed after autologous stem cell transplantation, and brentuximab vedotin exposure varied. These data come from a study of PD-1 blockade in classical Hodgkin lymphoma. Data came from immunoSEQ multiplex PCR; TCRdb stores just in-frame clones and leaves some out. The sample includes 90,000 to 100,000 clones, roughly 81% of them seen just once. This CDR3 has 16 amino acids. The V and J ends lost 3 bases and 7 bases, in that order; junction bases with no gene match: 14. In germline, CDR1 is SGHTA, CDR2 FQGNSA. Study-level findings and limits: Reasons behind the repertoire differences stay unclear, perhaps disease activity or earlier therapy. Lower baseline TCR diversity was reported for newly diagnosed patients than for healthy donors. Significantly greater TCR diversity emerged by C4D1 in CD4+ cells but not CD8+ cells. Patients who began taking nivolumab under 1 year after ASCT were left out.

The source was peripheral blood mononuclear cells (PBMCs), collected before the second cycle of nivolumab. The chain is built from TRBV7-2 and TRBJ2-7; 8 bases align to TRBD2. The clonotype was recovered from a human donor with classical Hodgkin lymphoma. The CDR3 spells CASSFRIAGLRGEQYF. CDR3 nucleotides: TGTGCCAGCAGCTTTAGAATAGCGGGACTCAGGGGAGAGCAGTACTTC.